The 32 T cell receptor beta chains listed next were all sequenced from one sample in a study of blood T cells in healthy people across ages. A sample-barcoded 5' primer and a J-beta primer mix were used in a second PCR of roughly 7 to 11 cycles. In TCRdb, the 5' RACE reads were re-called with MiXCR into one record per CDR3 protein. There are 600,000 or so distinct CDR3 sequences in the sample; around 48% occur only once, and around 23% lies in the top ten. The sequenced material came from blood. The receptors originated from a man at least 80 years old in good health.

This rearrangement joins TRBV7-3 to TRBJ2-3; D gene uncertain. The CDR3 sequence is 14 residues long. V lost 2 bases, J lost 4 bases, and 10 bases lay in between. Germline lookup yields CDR1 SGHTA and CDR2 FQGTGA. CDR3 coding DNA: TGTGCCAGCAGCTTAGGGGTCTCCGCAGATACGCAGTATTTT. Translation gives CASSLGVSADTQYF. The full variable domain, rest sourced from reference TRBV7-3 and TRBJ2-3, is GAGVSQTPSNKVTEKGKYVELRCDPISGHTALYWYRQSLGQGPEFLIYFQGTGAADDSGLPNDRFFAVRPEGSVSTLKIQRTERGDSAVYLCASSLGVSADTQYFGPGTRLTVL.

The rearrangement uses TRBV4-2 and TRBJ2-5; 9 nucleotides match TRBD1. CDR1 is LGHNA, CDR2 YNFKEQ, per germline. J lost 3 bases, V lost 4 bases, and 3 bases had no gene match. The CDR3 length is 14 residues. This chain's CDR3 is CASSPRTGEETQYF. The CDR3, as DNA: TGTGCCAGCAGCCCCCGGACAGGGGAAGAGACCCAGTACTTC.

This clonotype was observed at least ten times. J is TRBJ1-1 and V is TRBV7-9, with D uncertain. Germline V CDR1 and CDR2: SEHNR, FQNEAQ (reference sequence). The CDR3 length is 13 residues. With 5 bases removed from V and 1 base from J, the gap between germline ends came to 8 bases. The CDR3 bases are TGTGCCAGCAGCCCGAACAGGAACACTGAAGCTTTCTTT. Protein product: CASSPNRNTEAFF.

A single count supports this clonotype. The gene calls are TRBV6-5 and TRBJ2-1; D is perhaps TRBD1 or TRBD2 (5 bases each). The germline CDR1 and CDR2 sequences are MNHEY and SVGAGI. The CDR3 length is 15 residues. Trimming stripped 6 bases from V and 9 bases from J, with 21 bases between. CDR3 DNA sequence: TGTGCCAGCAGGGCCTATAAGAGCGGACACAGTGAGCAGTTCTTC. Translating gives CASRAYKSGHSEQFF.

This chain links TRBV5-1 with TRBJ1-1; no definite D call. This CDR3 comprises 13 residues. Germline V gene sequence: CDR1 SGHRS, CDR2 YFSETQ. V was clipped by 4 bases and J by 4 bases, with 11 bases between them. The CDR3 nucleotides are TGCGCCAGCAGCGGGGTGGGGTTCACTGAAGCTTTCTTT. Translation: CASSGVGFTEAFF.

This clonotype was observed at least ten times. The chain uses TRBV6-5 and TRBJ2-6, with TRBD2 matching over 9 bases. From germline, CDR1 is MNHEY and CDR2 SVGAGI. The CDR3 extends over 20 amino acids. Unmatched junction bases numbered 9, after V lost 0 bases and J lost 0 bases. Here the CDR3 reads CASSYSASGTASSGANVLTF. In nucleotides, the CDR3 is TGTGCCAGCAGTTACTCCGCTAGCGGGACCGCCTCCTCTGGGGCCAACGTCCTGACTTTC.

The table lists this clonotype with a count of one. The gene calls are TRBV6-2 or TRBV6-3 and TRBJ2-7; 9 bases line up with TRBD1. Germline V gene lookup returns CDR1 MNHEY and CDR2 SVGEGT. The junction had 9 bases not matched to a gene; V was cut back by 4 bases and J by 5 bases. This CDR3 is built from 15 residues. The CDR3 reads CASSSGTGIAHEQYF. CDR3 bases: TGTGCCAGCAGTTCGGGGACAGGGATCGCCCACGAGCAGTACTTC.

The chain carries TRBV20-1 and TRBJ2-1; TRBD2 is a possible D gene (5 bases). This CDR3 has 13 residues. In germline, CDR1 is DFQATT, CDR2 SNEGSKA (reference sequence). V was shortened by 1 base and J by 6 bases, with 10 bases between the two germline ends. In DNA, the CDR3 is TGCAGTGCTAGAGTAGGAGGCCGCAATGAGCAGTTCTTC. Protein: CSARVGGRNEQFF.

V and J are TRBV7-2 and TRBJ2-1, with TRBD2 matching 7 bases. V shed 5 bases, J shed 9 bases, and the junction held 16 bases outside the gene matches. This CDR3 comprises 16 residues. Germline loops: CDR1 SGHTA, CDR2 FQGNSA. CDR3: CASSTNGAGAPGEQFF. The CDR3 DNA reads as TGTGCCAGCAGCACCAATGGCGCGGGAGCTCCGGGTGAGCAGTTCTTC.

This clonotype was seen only a few times. This sequence joins TRBV6-6 and TRBJ1-5, with 7 bases that match TRBD1. CDR1 is MNHNY and CDR2 is SVGAGI in the germline V gene (reference sequence). The CDR3 contains 17 residues. V was clipped by 8 bases and J by 2 bases; unmatched bases: 15. The CDR3 bases are TGTGCCAGCCCGATTGACAGGGTAGCCCCTGGCAATCAGCCCCAGCATTTT. This gives the protein CASPIDRVAPGNQPQHF.

This chain joins TRBV7-9 and TRBJ1-6, with D uncertain. In germline, CDR1 is SEHNR, CDR2 FQNEAQ (reference sequence). V lost 2 bases to trimming and J lost 11 bases, with 13 bases between them. This CDR3 contains 14 residues. CDR3 in DNA: TGTGCCAGCAGCTTAAGTACGAGTTATCCACCCCTCCACTTT. It encodes CASSLSTSYPPLHF. The whole variable domain, remainder taken from reference TRBV7-9 and TRBJ1-6, is DTGVSQNPRHKITKRGQNVTFRCDPISEHNRLYWYRQTLGQGPEFLTYFQNEAQLEKSRLLSDRFSAERPKGSFSTLEIQRTEQGDSAMYLCASSLSTSYPPLHFGNGTRLTVT.

This clonotype was recorded a few times. The CDR3 bases are TGCAGTGCAGAAAGGATCACGTCCTACAATGAGCAGTTCTTC. This encodes CSAERITSYNEQFF. J is TRBJ2-1 and V is TRBV20-1; D is ambiguous. V dropped 6 bases and J dropped 1 base, with 13 bases sitting between them. There are 14 residues in the CDR3. CDR1 DFQATT and CDR2 SNEGSKA come from the germline V gene (reference sequence).

This clonotype has only a few counts. Here the CDR3 reads CASSGGAHSNQPQHF. In nucleotides, the CDR3 is TGTGCCAGCAGTGGAGGGGCCCATAGCAATCAGCCCCAGCATTTT. The gene calls are TRBV6-6 and TRBJ1-5; perhaps TRBD1 as D (5 bases). The CDR3 consists of 15 residues. V was clipped by 5 bases and J by 0 bases, with 11 bases between them. The V gene's germline CDR1 is MNHNY and CDR2 SVGAGI (reference sequence).

The V and J genes are TRBV9 and TRBJ2-1; TRBD2 might be the D (5 bases). The V end was cut by 4 bases, the J end by 3 bases, with 8 bases between. CDR3 size: 13 residues. Germline values: CDR1 SGDLS, CDR2 YYNGEE. The CDR3: CASSTDFYNEQFF. CDR3 coding DNA: TGTGCCAGCAGCACGGACTTCTACAATGAGCAGTTCTTC.

A note on this clonotype: The junction shows a germline mismatch at one end, possibly a read error. The gene calls are TRBV4-1 and TRBJ2-5; D is ambiguous. The J call is in doubt because the DNA end fits TRBJ2-4 better. Germline V CDR1 and CDR2: MGHRA, YSYEKL. The CDR3 is 14 amino acids. This CDR3 reads CAGSHRVIQDIQYF. CDR3 nucleotides: TGCGCCGGCAGCCACAGAGTAATTCAGGACATTCAGTACTTC.

CDR3 loop: CASSFRLAGGVSYEQYF. The CDR3 nucleotides are TGTGCCAGCAGTTTCCGACTAGCGGGAGGTGTTAGCTACGAGCAGTACTTC. The chain combines TRBV27 with TRBJ2-7; the match to TRBD2 covers 13 bases. The junction had 8 bases not matched to a gene; V was cut back by 3 bases and J by 3 bases. Germline loops: CDR1 MNHEY, CDR2 SMNVEV (reference sequence). The CDR3 is 17 residues long.

Note on this clonotype: A junction boundary mismatches the germline segment, possibly from a read error. The CDR3 sequence: CASRQGRDYGHTF. In nucleotides, the CDR3 is TGTGCCAGCAGACAGGGGCGTGACTATGGCCACACCTTC. The chain carries TRBV3-1 and TRBJ1-2; TRBD1 matches 7 bases. The CDR3 consists of 13 residues. From germline, CDR1 is LGHDT and CDR2 YNNKEL (reference sequence). The full variable domain, its missing parts supplied by reference TRBV3-1 and TRBJ1-2, is DTAVSQTPKYLVTQMGNDKSIKCEQNLGHDTMYWYKQDSKKFLKIMFSYNNKELIINETVPNRFSPKSPDKAHLNLHINSLELGDSAVYFCASRQGRDYGHTFGSGTRLTVV.

This chain links TRBV7-2 with TRBJ1-5; 7 bases are shared with TRBD1. Trimming at V came to 5 bases and at J to 6 bases, leaving 7 bases not matched to a gene. The CDR3 contains 14 residues. The germline gives CDR1 SGHTA, CDR2 FQGNSA. DNA for the CDR3: TGTGCCAGCAGCCAGACAGGGTGGGGTCAGCCCCAGCATTTT. This translates into CASSQTGWGQPQHF.

The chain couples TRBV20-1 to TRBJ1-1, with D perhaps TRBD1 (5 bases). The V end was cut by 5 bases, the J end by 2 bases, with 12 bases between. The CDR3 contains 13 residues. Per the germline V gene, CDR1 is DFQATT and CDR2 is SNEGSKA (reference sequence). The CDR3 loop is CSARRGYNTEAFF. CDR3 nucleotide sequence: TGCAGTGCTCGGAGGGGCTATAACACTGAAGCTTTCTTT.

This chain connects TRBV3-1 to TRBJ2-1, with 9 bases fitting TRBD2. The trim removed 4 bases at V and 15 bases at J, leaving 7 bases unmatched. From germline, CDR1 is LGHDT and CDR2 YNNKEL (reference sequence). The CDR3 sequence is 12 residues long. The CDR3 sequence: CASSLPTSGLFF. CDR3 nucleotides: TGTGCCAGCAGCCTCCCGACTAGCGGTCTGTTCTTC.

There are many counts of this clonotype. The chain couples TRBV6-6 to TRBJ2-3; 9 positions agree with TRBD2. The CDR3 covers 13 residues. Germline V CDR1 and CDR2: MNHNY, SVGAGI (reference sequence). J was trimmed by 2 bases and V by 8 bases; bases with no gene match: 2. The CDR3 loop is CASLAGITDTQYF. The CDR3 nucleotides read TGTGCCAGCCTAGCGGGGATCACAGATACGCAGTATTTT.

The chain combines TRBV4-2 with TRBJ1-2; D gene ambiguous. Trimming took off 1 base at V and 5 bases at J, with 11 bases between the two ends. The CDR3 runs 14 residues. Germline loops: CDR1 LGHNA, CDR2 YNFKEQ. This CDR3 reads CASSQGSAGYGYTF. Written as DNA, the CDR3 is TGTGCCAGCAGCCAAGGAAGCGCTGGGTATGGCTACACCTTC.

There are a few counts of this clonotype. The V gene is TRBV11-1, the J gene TRBJ2-1; D is possibly TRBD1 (5 bases). The last part of the DNA fits TRBJ2-7 better; the J call may be wrong. CDR1 and CDR2 (germline): SGHAT, FQDESV (reference sequence). This CDR3 comprises 13 residues. The CDR3 sequence: CASSPRQGGEQYF. The CDR3 DNA reads as TGTGCCAGCAGCCCCCGCCAGGGTGGGGAGCAGTACTTC.

The rearrangement links TRBV7-9 to TRBJ1-1; the match to TRBD1 covers 8 bases. V was pared by 4 bases and J by 6 bases, with 1 base of the junction left unmatched. CDR3 length equals 12 residues. CDR1 SEHNR and CDR2 FQNEAQ come from the germline V gene (reference sequence). For the CDR3, the DNA is TGTGCCAGCAGCTGGGGACAGGCTGAAGCTTTCTTT. Protein: CASSWGQAEAFF.

In its sample, this clonotype was seen many times. The rearrangement links TRBV6-6 to TRBJ2-5; 8 bases fit TRBD2. This CDR3 is 14 amino acids long. V lost 6 bases and J lost 4; bases outside the gene matches: 7. Germline lookup yields CDR1 MNHNY and CDR2 SVGAGI (reference sequence). The CDR3 nucleotides read TGTGCCAGCAGCCCCCCGGGGGGGCGAGAGACCCAGTACTTC. This translates into CASSPPGGRETQYF.

The chain links TRBV20-1 to TRBJ2-1; D is perhaps TRBD1 or TRBD2 (5 bases each). CDR1 and CDR2 (germline): DFQATT, SNEGSKA (reference sequence). The CDR3 is 13 amino acids. Trimming took off 6 bases at V and 4 bases at J, with 13 bases between the two ends. For the CDR3, the DNA is TGCAGTGCGTCCGGGACGCCTTACAATGAGCAGTTCTTC. Translation gives CSASGTPYNEQFF.

The chain recombines TRBV3-1 with TRBJ2-1, with TRBD2 matching 13 bases. CDR3 length: 20 residues. The germline CDR1 and CDR2 sequences are LGHDT and YNNKEL (reference sequence). Germline trimming cut 0 bases from V and 7 bases from J; bases unmatched to any gene: 15. The CDR3 loop is CASSQDIQSSGTSGNNEQFF. As DNA, the CDR3 is TGTGCCAGCAGCCAAGATATCCAGAGCTCAGGGACTAGCGGGAATAATGAGCAGTTCTTC.

This sequence joins TRBV20-1 and TRBJ2-5, with 7 bases lining up with TRBD2. CDR3 length: 15 residues. V was pared by 4 bases and J by 1 base, with 9 bases of the junction left unmatched. CDR1 is DFQATT, CDR2 SNEGSKA, per germline (reference sequence). CDR3 in DNA: TGCAGTGCTACTTGGACTAGAGGTGTCCAAGAGACCCAGTACTTC. Its translation: CSATWTRGVQETQYF.

The V call is TRBV7-3, the J call TRBJ2-1, with 13 bases matching TRBD2. Germline values: CDR1 SGHTA, CDR2 FQGTGA. The trim removed 5 bases at V and 6 bases at J, leaving 7 bases unmatched. The CDR3 spans 16 residues. For the CDR3, the DNA is TGTGCCAGCAGCGGAAAGGGGACTAGCGGGATCAATGAGCAGTTCTTC. It encodes CASSGKGTSGINEQFF.

V gene TRBV9 combines with J gene TRBJ2-1, with 14 bases matching TRBD2. The CDR3 sequence is 16 residues long. Trimming removed 4 bases from V and 7 bases from J; junction bases left unmatched: 7. Germline CDR1 reads SGDLS; CDR2 reads YYNGEE. The DNA for the CDR3 is TGTGCCAGCAGCCTCCGACTAGCGGGAGGGGCTAATGAGCAGTTCTTC. Its translation: CASSLRLAGGANEQFF.

The genes are TRBV20-1 and TRBJ1-5; perhaps TRBD1 as D (5 bases). Germline CDR1 is DFQATT and CDR2 is SNEGSKA (reference sequence). This CDR3 contains 13 residues. Trimming left V 5 bases short and J 5 bases short, with 13 bases between. CDR3 DNA: TGCAGTGCTCCCATGCGGGGGGATCAGCCCCAGCATTTT. It codes for CSAPMRGDQPQHF.

This clonotype was detected a few times. The gene calls are TRBV29-1 and TRBJ2-5; weak D call: TRBD2 (6 bases). Germline-derived CDR1 and CDR2 are SQVTM and ANQGSEA. The CDR3 covers 14 residues. Trimming cost V 5 bases and J 5 bases, with 18 bases left between them. The CDR3 bases are TGCAGCGTTATTGATGGGAGCCGGGGGGAGACCCAGTACTTC. Protein: CSVIDGSRGETQYF.